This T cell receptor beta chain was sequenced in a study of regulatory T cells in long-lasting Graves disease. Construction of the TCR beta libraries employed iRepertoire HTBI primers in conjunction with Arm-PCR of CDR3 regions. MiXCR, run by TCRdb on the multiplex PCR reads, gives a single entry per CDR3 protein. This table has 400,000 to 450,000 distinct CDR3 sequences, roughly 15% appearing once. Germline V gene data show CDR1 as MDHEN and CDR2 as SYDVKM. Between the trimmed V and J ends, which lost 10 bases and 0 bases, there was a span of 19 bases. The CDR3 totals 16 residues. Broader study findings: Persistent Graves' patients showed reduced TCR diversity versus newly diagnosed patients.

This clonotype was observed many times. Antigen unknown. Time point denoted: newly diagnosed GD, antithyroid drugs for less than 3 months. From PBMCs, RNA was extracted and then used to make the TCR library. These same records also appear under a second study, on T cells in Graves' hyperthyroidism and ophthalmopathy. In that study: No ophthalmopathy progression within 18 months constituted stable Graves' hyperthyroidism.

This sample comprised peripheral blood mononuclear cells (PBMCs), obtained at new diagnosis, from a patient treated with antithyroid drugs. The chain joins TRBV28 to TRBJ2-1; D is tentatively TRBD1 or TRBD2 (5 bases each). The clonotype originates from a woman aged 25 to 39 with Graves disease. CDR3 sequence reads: CATRSRGASSYNEQFF. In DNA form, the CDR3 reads TGTGCCACCCGTTCCCGAGGGGCAAGCTCCTACAATGAGCAGTTCTTC.